These 15 T cell receptor beta chains share one sample of origin, sequenced in a study of blood T cell repertoires in COVID-19. Measured with immunoSEQ multiplex PCR; TCRdb has only the in-frame clones, and not every one. The sample has a few hundred thousand clones, about nine tenths seen once. Sequencing input: PBMCs or T cells enriched from blood (not recorded which). The receptors shown here come from a woman younger than 30 who had recovered from COVID-19.

This sequence joins TRBV5-1 and TRBJ1-3; 8 bases map to TRBD1. This CDR3 is 17 amino acids long. Germline trimming cut 4 bases from V and 0 bases from J; bases unmatched to any gene: 9. Germline loops: CDR1 SGHRS, CDR2 YFSETQ. The CDR3, as DNA: TGCGCCAGCAGCCCAAGGACAGGGTCACTCTCTGGAAACACCATATATTTT. Encoded protein: CASSPRTGSLSGNTIYF.

V is TRBV24-1 and J is TRBJ2-1, with 9 bases that match TRBD2. This CDR3 spans 16 amino acids. The germline V gene encodes CDR1 KGHDR and CDR2 SFDVKD. Trimming took 4 bases from V and 8 from J; bases not matched to a gene: 11. The CDR3 DNA follows: TGTGCCACCAGTGACCCCGGCGGGAGGGCCGTCGATGAGCAGTTCTTC. It is translated as CATSDPGGRAVDEQFF.

The V gene is TRBV7-9, the J gene TRBJ1-5; weak D call: TRBD1 (6 bases). Deletions cut 0 bases from V and 2 bases from J, with 14 bases between. The CDR3 consists of 17 residues. CDR1 and CDR2 (germline): SEHNR, FQNEAQ (reference sequence). Here the CDR3 DNA reads TGTGCCAGCAGCTTAGCGGGGGCGGCACAGGGCAATCAGCCCCAGCATTTT. Amino acids: CASSLAGAAQGNQPQHF.

The CDR3 sequence is CASSGEAGRNYGYTF. The CDR3 region has the DNA TGTGCCAGCAGTGGGGAAGCGGGACGTAACTATGGCTACACCTTC. This chain uses TRBV2 with TRBJ1-2; D perhaps matches TRBD1 (5 bases). Trimming took 4 bases from V and 1 from J, leaving 13 bases between them. The germline gives CDR1 SNHLY, CDR2 FYNNEI. The length of the CDR3 is 15 residues.

The rearrangement joins TRBV3-1 (or the pseudogene TRBV3-2) to TRBJ1-2, with TRBD1 identical over 9 bases. The germline V gene has CDR1 LGHDT and CDR2 YNNKEL (reference sequence). The V segment lost 4 bases and the J segment 8 bases; nucleotides outside the gene matches: 8. The CDR3 is made up of 14 amino acids. The CDR3 region is CASSLRGTGNGYTF. Here the CDR3 DNA reads TGTGCCAGCAGCCTTAGAGGGACAGGGAACGGCTACACCTTC.

The chain employs TRBV3-1 (or the pseudogene TRBV3-2) and TRBJ1-4, with D tentatively TRBD1 (5 bases). Germline V lookup: CDR1 LGHDT, CDR2 YNNKEL (reference sequence). The CDR3 is 16 residues long. The V end was cut by 3 bases, the J end by 3 bases, with 14 bases between. The CDR3 loop reads CASSQGQGRPNEKLFF. The CDR3 bases are TGTGCCAGCAGCCAGGGGCAGGGTCGGCCTAATGAAAAACTGTTTTTT.

In this sample, this clone turned up once. The rearrangement joins TRBV28 to TRBJ2-1, with 12 bases that match TRBD2. The CDR3 is 15 residues long. V was pared by 5 bases and J by 12 bases, with 11 bases of the junction left unmatched. Germline V gene data show CDR1 as MDHEN and CDR2 as SYDVKM. CDR3 protein: CASSPLGLAGPGQFF. The CDR3 coding sequence is TGTGCCAGCAGTCCCTTGGGACTAGCGGGCCCTGGGCAGTTCTTC.

This chain connects TRBV2 to TRBJ1-1; tentative D call: TRBD1 (5 bases). V was trimmed by 9 bases and J by 0 bases, leaving 17 bases between them. Germline V gene sequence: CDR1 SNHLY, CDR2 FYNNEI. The CDR3 spans 15 residues. DNA for the CDR3: TGTGCCAGATCCCGGTCGACAGATATGAACACTGAAGCTTTCTTT. Protein: CARSRSTDMNTEAFF.

The chain has TRBV30 and TRBJ1-4; D not certain. This CDR3 comprises 13 residues. Trimming removed 2 bases at V and 8 bases at J, with 12 bases between. CDR1 is GTSNPN, CDR2 SVGIG, per germline (reference sequence). CDR3 in amino acids: CAWSPGWSEKLFF. In nucleotides, the CDR3 is TGTGCCTGGAGTCCCGGGTGGAGCGAAAAACTGTTTTTT. The full variable domain, completed using reference TRBV30 and TRBJ1-4, is SQTIHQWPATLVQPVGSPLSLECTVEGTSNPNLYWYRQAAGRGLQLLFYSVGIGQISSEVPQNLSASRPQDRQFILSSKKLLLSDSGFYLCAWSPGWSEKLFFGSGTQLSVL.

The V and J genes are TRBV5-4 and TRBJ1-2, with 9 bases identical to TRBD1. This CDR3 is built from 14 residues. V gave up 3 bases and J gave up 3 bases; unmatched junction bases: 3. Germline CDR1 and CDR2: SGHNT and YYREEE (reference sequence). CDR3 nucleotides: TGTGCCAGCAGCTCCCGGGACAGGGACTATGGCTACACCTTC. This sequence encodes CASSSRDRDYGYTF.

This sequence joins TRBV7-2 and TRBJ2-5; tentatively, D is TRBD1 (6 bases). V was cut by 4 bases and J by 5 bases, with 14 bases left in between. The CDR3 is 14 residues long. From germline, CDR1 is SGHTA and CDR2 FQGNSA. The CDR3 bases are TGTGCCAGCAGCTCCCCCACAGGGACGGAGACCCAGTACTTC. This sequence encodes CASSSPTGTETQYF.

This chain links TRBV6-5 with TRBJ2-7; TRBD1 might be the D (6 bases). The CDR3 runs 13 residues. Trimming stripped 8 bases from V and 4 bases from J, with 15 bases between. Germline-derived CDR1 and CDR2 are MNHEY and SVGAGI. CDR3 protein: CASRPSGTYEQYF. Written as DNA, the CDR3 is TGTGCCAGCCGTCCCTCAGGGACATACGAGCAGTACTTC.

In DNA form, the CDR3 reads TGTGCCACCAGTACGCAGGGTGGGGAGCAGTTCTTC. Translating gives CATSTQGGEQFF. The genes are TRBV24-1 and TRBJ2-1, with D possibly being TRBD1 (5 bases). The V end was cut by 6 bases, the J end by 10 bases, with 12 bases between. CDR1 and CDR2 (germline): KGHDR, SFDVKD. This CDR3 is built from 12 residues.

The chain has TRBV24-1 and TRBJ2-3; D ambiguous. The CDR3 spans 13 residues. Trimming took 7 bases from V and 4 from J, leaving 11 bases between them. Germline values: CDR1 KGHDR, CDR2 SFDVKD. CDR3 coding DNA: TGTGCCACCAGGTCCGAGATCTCAGATACGCAGTATTTT. It encodes CATRSEISDTQYF.

This rearrangement joins TRBV30 to TRBJ2-6; the D gene is possibly TRBD1 (6 bases). The V end was cut by 4 bases, the J end by 4 bases, with 23 bases between. The CDR3 extends over 18 amino acids. CDR1 and CDR2 (germline): GTSNPN, SVGIG (reference sequence). The CDR3 coding sequence is TGTGCCTGGACCTATAAGGACAGAGTACTAGGAGGGGCCAACGTCCTGACTTTC. Translating gives CAWTYKDRVLGGANVLTF.